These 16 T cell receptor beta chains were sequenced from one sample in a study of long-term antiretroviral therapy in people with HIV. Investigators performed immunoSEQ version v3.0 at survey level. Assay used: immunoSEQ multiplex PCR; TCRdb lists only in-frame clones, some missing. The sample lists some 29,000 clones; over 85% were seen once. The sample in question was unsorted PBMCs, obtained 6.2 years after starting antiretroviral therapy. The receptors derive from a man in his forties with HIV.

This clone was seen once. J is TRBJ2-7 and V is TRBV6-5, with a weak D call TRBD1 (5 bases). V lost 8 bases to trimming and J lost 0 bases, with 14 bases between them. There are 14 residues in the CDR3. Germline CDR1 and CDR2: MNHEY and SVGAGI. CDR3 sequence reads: CASSPRVGSYEQYF. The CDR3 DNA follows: TGTGCCAGCTCCCCCAGGGTTGGCTCCTACGAGCAGTACTTC.

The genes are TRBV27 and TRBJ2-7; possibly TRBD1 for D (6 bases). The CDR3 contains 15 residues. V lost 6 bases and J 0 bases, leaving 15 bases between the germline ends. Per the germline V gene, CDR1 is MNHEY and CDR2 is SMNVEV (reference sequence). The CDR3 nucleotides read TGTGCCAGCAGGTTGGGGGCCCTAAGCTCCTACGAGCAGTACTTC. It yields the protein CASRLGALSSYEQYF.

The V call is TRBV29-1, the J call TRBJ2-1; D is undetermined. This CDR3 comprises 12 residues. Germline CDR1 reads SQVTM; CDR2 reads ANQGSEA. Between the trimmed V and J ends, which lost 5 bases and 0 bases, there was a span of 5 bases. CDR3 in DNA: TGCAGCGTTTCCCACTCCTACAATGAGCAGTTCTTC. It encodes CSVSHSYNEQFF.

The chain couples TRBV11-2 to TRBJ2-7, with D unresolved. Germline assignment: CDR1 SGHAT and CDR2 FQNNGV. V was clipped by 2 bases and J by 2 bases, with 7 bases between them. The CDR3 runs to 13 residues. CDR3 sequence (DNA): TGTGCCAGCAGCTTATCGGCCGCCTACGAGCAGTACTTC. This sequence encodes CASSLSAAYEQYF.

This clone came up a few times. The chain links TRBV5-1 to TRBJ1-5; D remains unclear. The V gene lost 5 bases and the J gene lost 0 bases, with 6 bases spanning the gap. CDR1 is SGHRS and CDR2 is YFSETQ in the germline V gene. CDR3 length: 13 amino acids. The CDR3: CASSLDSNQPQHF. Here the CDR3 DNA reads TGCGCCAGCAGTTTAGATAGCAATCAGCCCCAGCATTTT.

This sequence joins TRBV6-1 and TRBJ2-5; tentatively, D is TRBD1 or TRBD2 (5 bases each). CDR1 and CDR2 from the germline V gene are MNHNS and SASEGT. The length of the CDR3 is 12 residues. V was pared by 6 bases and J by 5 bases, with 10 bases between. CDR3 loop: CASRGVGETQYF. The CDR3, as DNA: TGTGCCAGCAGGGGGGTAGGGGAGACCCAGTACTTC.

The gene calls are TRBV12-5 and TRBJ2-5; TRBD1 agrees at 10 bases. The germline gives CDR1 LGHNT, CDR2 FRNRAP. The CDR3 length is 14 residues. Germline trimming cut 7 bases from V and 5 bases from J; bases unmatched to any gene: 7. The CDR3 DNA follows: TGTGCTAGTGCCCGACAGGGGGCTCGGGAGACCCAGTACTTC. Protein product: CASARQGARETQYF.

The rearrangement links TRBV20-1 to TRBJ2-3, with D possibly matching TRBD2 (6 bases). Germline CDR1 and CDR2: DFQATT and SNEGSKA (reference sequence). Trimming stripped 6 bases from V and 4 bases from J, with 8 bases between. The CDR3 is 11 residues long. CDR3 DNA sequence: TGCAGTGCCGGGAGCCCAGATACGCAGTATTTT. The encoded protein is CSAGSPDTQYF.

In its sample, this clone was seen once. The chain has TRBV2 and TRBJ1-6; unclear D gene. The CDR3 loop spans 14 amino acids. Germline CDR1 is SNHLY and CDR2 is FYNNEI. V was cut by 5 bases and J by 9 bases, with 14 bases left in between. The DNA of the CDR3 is TGTGCCAGCAGTATGACGGGCGCGATTTCACCCCTCCACTTT. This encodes CASSMTGAISPLHF.

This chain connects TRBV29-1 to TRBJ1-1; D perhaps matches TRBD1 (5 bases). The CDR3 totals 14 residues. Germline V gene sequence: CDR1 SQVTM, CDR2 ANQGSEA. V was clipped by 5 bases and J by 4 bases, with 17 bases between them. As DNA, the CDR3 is TGCAGCGTTCGTGGAGGCGTGGGGGGCACTGAAGCTTTCTTT. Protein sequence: CSVRGGVGGTEAFF.

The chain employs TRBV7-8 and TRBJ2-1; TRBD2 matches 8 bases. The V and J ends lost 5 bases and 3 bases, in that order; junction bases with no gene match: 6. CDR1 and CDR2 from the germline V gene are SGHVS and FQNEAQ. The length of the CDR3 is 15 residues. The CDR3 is CASSRGLADYNEQFF. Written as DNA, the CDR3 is TGTGCCAGCAGCCGCGGACTAGCAGACTACAATGAGCAGTTCTTC.

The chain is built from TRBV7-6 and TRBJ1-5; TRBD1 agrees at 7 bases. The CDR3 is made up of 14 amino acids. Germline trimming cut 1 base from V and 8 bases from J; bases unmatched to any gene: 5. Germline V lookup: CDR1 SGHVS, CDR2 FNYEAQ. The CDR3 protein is CASSLGTGEKPQHF. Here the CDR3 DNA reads TGTGCCAGCAGCTTAGGAACAGGGGAGAAGCCCCAGCATTTT.

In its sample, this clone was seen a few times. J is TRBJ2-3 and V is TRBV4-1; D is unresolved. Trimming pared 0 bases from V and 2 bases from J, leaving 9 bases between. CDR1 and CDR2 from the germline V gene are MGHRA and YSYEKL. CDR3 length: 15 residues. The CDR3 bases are TGCGCCAGCAGCCAAGATCTAGTTTACACAGATACGCAGTATTTT. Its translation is CASSQDLVYTDTQYF.

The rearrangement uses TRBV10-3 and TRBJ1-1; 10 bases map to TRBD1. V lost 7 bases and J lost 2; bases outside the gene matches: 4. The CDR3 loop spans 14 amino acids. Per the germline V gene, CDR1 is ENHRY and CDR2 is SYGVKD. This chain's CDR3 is CAITGTGDNTEAFF. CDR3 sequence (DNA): TGTGCCATCACCGGGACAGGGGATAACACTGAAGCTTTCTTT.

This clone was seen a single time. In DNA, the CDR3 is TGTGCCAGCTCCCTTACATCCTACAATGAGCAGTTCTTC. As protein: CASSLTSYNEQFF. V and J are TRBV18 and TRBJ2-1; the D is unclear. CDR3 size: 13 residues. V was trimmed by 6 bases and J by 1 base, leaving 7 bases between them. CDR1 and CDR2 from the germline V gene are KGHSH and LQKENI.

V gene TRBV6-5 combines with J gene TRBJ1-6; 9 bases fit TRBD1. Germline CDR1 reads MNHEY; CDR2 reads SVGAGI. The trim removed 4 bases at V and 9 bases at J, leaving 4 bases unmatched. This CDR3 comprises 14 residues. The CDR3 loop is CASSSTGGVSPLHF. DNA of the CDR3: TGTGCCAGCAGTTCTACAGGGGGCGTTTCACCCCTCCACTTT.